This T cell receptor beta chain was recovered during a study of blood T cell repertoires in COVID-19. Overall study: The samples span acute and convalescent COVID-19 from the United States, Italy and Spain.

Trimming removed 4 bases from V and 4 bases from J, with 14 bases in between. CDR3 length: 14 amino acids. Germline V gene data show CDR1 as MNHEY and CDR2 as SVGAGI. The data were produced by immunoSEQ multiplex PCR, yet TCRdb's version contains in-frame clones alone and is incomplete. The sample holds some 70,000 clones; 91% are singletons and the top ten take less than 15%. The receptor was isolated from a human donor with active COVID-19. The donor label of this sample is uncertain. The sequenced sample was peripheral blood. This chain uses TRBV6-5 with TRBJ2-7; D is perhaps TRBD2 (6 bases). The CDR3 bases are TGTGCCAGCAGTTTTACCGGGAGAGCTTACGAGCAGTACTTC. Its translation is CASSFTGRAYEQYF.